The sequence of this T cell receptor beta chain was determined in a study of T cells in Graves' hyperthyroidism and ophthalmopathy. RNA transcripts gave rise to amplified TCR beta CDR3 regions. The study used the HTBI primer set for a first-round RT-PCR of the TCR CDR3. TCRdb itself ran the multiplex PCR reads through MiXCR, one entry per CDR3 protein. The sample holds around 440,000 distinct CDR3 sequences, 15% to 17% seen once. This CDR3 is built from 15 residues. Germline V gives CDR1 MNHEY, CDR2 SVGEGT. Trimming stripped 5 bases from V and 2 bases from J, with 16 bases between. In its sample, this clonotype was seen many times.

What was sequenced was blood. The sequence came from a woman aged 18-29 years with Graves' hyperthyroidism. The rearrangement uses TRBV6-2 or TRBV6-3 and TRBJ2-7; D tentatively reads TRBD1 or TRBD2 (5 bases each). CDR3 nucleotide sequence: TGTGCCAGCAGTACGAGGGACCGAATTCCCTACGAGCAGTACTTC. Amino acids: CASSTRDRIPYEQYF.